The sequence of this T cell receptor beta chain was determined in a study of preoperative IRX-2 immunotherapy in early breast cancer. Treatment described: preoperative locoregional IRX-2 cytokine immunotherapy. Samples came from a phase Ib trial of preoperative locoregional IRX-2 cytokine immunotherapy. The V gene's germline CDR1 is SGHNT and CDR2 YENEEA. V gave up 5 bases and J gave up 6 bases, with 12 bases separating them. This CDR3 has 13 amino acids. Assay: immunoSEQ multiplex PCR; the TCRdb copy retains only in-frame clones and omits some. The sample shows some 30,000 clones, around 90% of them seen only once.

The sample here was taken from a patient treated with IRX-2 immunotherapy. The J gene is TRBJ2-3, the V gene TRBV11-3; TRBD2 might be the D (6 bases). This sequence originates from a human donor with breast cancer. The CDR3 loop is CASSRSEGDTQYF. Written as DNA, the CDR3 is TGTGCCAGCAGCCGTTCGGAGGGGGATACGCAGTATTTT.